Sequencing of this T cell receptor (beta chain) was carried out in a study of T cell repertoires in cytomegalovirus infection. Overall study context: Evidence of both CMV infection and a matching HLA type came from public TCR beta signatures. Study-wide points: The ex vivo response showed dominance by HLA-C-restricted CMV-specific TCR beta clonotypes. CMV carriers with the relevant HLA were identified by cumulative public TCR beta family frequency.

The sample holds a few counts of this clonotype. The antigen is unknown. TCRdb called the reads again in MiXCR, with one record for every CDR3 protein. The sample lists approximately 150,000 distinct CDR3 sequences; 17% were seen once. From germline, CDR1 is SGHAT and CDR2 FQNNGV. The germline V and J ends were trimmed by 5 bases and 4 bases, with 9 bases remaining between them. This CDR3 region has 13 residues. Specimen: CD8+ T cells from PBMCs. The clonotype was recovered from a human donor in good health (CMV status not recorded). Some clones in this sample may be carry-over from other donors' samples. The genes are TRBV11-2 and TRBJ2-1; no definite D call. In nucleotides, the CDR3 is TGTGCCAGCAGCCCAGTTACTTACAATGAGCAGTTCTTC. It codes for CASSPVTYNEQFF.